The sequence of this TCR beta chain was determined in a study of cytomegalovirus exposure and HLA in healthy donors. Whole-study findings and limits: CMV serostatus was the only recorded immune exposure for donors.

Primers for the PCR totalled 60 Vbeta and 13 Jbeta. TCRdb keeps only in-frame clones here, not all; method: immunoSEQ multiplex PCR. This table holds tens of thousands of clones. Comment on this clone: Antigen: not known.

Losses at the gene ends were 4 bases for V and 8 bases for J; bases not matched to a gene: 13. CDR3 length: 15 amino acids. CDR1 SGHKS and CDR2 YYEKEE come from the germline V gene (reference sequence). The sample taken for sequencing was PBMCs. The chain uses TRBV5-5 and TRBJ1-1; TRBD1 aligns across 8 bases. This receptor was taken from a woman in her twenties or thirties in good health and CMV-seronegative. The CDR3, as DNA: TGTGCCAGCAGCCTGGGCCAGGGGGCCTTCAGAGAAGCTTTCTTT. This translates into CASSLGQGAFREAFF.